These 10 T cell receptor beta chains came from one sample sequenced in a study of T cell repertoires in cytomegalovirus infection. TCRdb analysed the reads with MiXCR anew, one entry per CDR3 protein. Of around 350,000 distinct CDR3 sequences listed, around 18% are singletons. What was sequenced was PBMCs. All receptors come from a human donor in good health (CMV status not recorded). Some clones in this sample may be carry-over from other donors' samples.

V is TRBV5-1 and J is TRBJ1-6; D gene unclear. Germline V gene data show CDR1 as SGHRS and CDR2 as YFSETQ. Trimming stripped 7 bases from V and 10 bases from J, with 9 bases between. The length of the CDR3 is 11 residues. The CDR3 reads CASVNGSPLHF. The CDR3 DNA reads TGCGCCAGCGTAAACGGATCACCCCTCCACTTT. Together with reference TRBV5-1 and TRBJ1-6, the CDR3 gives the full variable domain: KAGVTQTPRYLIKTRGQQVTLSCSPISGHRSVSWYQQTPGQGLQFLFEYFSETQRNKGNFPGRFSGRQFSNSRSEMNVSTLELGDSALYLCASVNGSPLHFGNGTRLTVT.

This clonotype was recorded at least ten times. The rearrangement joins TRBV20-1 to TRBJ2-5, with D hard to call. This CDR3 contains 12 residues. CDR1 is DFQATT and CDR2 is SNEGSKA in the germline V gene (reference sequence). V was shortened by 1 base and J by 5 bases, with 8 bases between the two germline ends. The CDR3 DNA reads TGCAGTGCTAGAGCTCAGGAGGAGACCCAGTACTTC. It translates to CSARAQEETQYF.

In this sample, this clonotype turned up many times. The V and J genes are TRBV7-6 and TRBJ2-2, with TRBD2 as a possible D gene (5 bases). The CDR3 runs to 12 residues. The V gene's germline CDR1 is SGHVS and CDR2 FNYEAQ. V dropped 4 bases and J dropped 9 bases, with 9 bases sitting between them. CDR3: CASSSQDWELFF. Written as DNA, the CDR3 is TGTGCCAGCAGCTCTCAGGACTGGGAGCTGTTTTTT. Variable domain in full (rest from reference TRBV7-6 and TRBJ2-2): GAGVSQSPRYKVTKRGQDVALRCDPISGHVSLYWYRQALGQGPEFLTYFNYEAQQDKSGLPNDRFSAERPEGSISTLTIQRTEQRDSAMYRCASSSQDWELFFGEGSRLTVL.

This clonotype has at least ten counts. The chain employs TRBV12-3 or TRBV12-4 and TRBJ1-3; no reliable D call. V was cut by 3 bases and J by 1 base, with 10 bases left in between. This CDR3 has 15 amino acids. CDR3 in DNA: TGTGCCAGCAGTTTTGGGTTGAGGTCTGGAAACACCATATATTTT. Residues: CASSFGLRSGNTIYF.

The table lists this clonotype with a few counts. The CDR3 spells CASSTGSTASNQPQHF. CDR3 DNA: TGTGCCAGTAGTACTGGGAGTACGGCCAGCAATCAGCCCCAGCATTTT. V usage is TRBV19 and J usage is TRBJ1-5; D not certain. The V gene's germline CDR1 is LNHDA and CDR2 SQIVND (reference sequence). Trimming left V 4 bases short and J 1 base short, with 14 bases between. The CDR3 extends over 16 amino acids.

V and J are TRBV4-1 and TRBJ2-1; a possible D gene is TRBD2 (8 bases). The germline V and J ends were trimmed by 4 bases and 7 bases, with 20 bases remaining between them. Germline V gene data show CDR1 as MGHRA and CDR2 as YSYEKL. The CDR3 has 16 residues. The CDR3 nucleotides read TGCGCCAGCAGCCCGGGGGGGAGCCCCAGGGGGAATGAGCAGTTCTTC. It codes for CASSPGGSPRGNEQFF.

This clonotype was seen many times. This rearrangement joins TRBV11-2 to TRBJ1-6; D is unclear. The germline V gene has CDR1 SGHAT and CDR2 FQNNGV. The CDR3 extends over 16 amino acids. V lost 3 bases, J lost 9 bases, and 18 bases lay in between. CDR3 sequence reads: CASSFASSTVSSPLHF. The CDR3 DNA reads as TGTGCCAGCAGCTTCGCGTCCTCTACAGTTTCTTCACCCCTCCACTTT.

This clonotype has only a few counts. The chain has TRBV6-5 and TRBJ2-2, with D perhaps matching TRBD1 (7 bases). This CDR3 spans 14 amino acids. V lost 6 bases and J lost 7, with 15 bases in between. Per the germline V gene, CDR1 is MNHEY and CDR2 is SVGAGI. In nucleotides, the CDR3 is TGTGCCAGCAGACAGGGGACTCGAGGCGGGGAGCTGTTTTTT. Translated, it gives CASRQGTRGGELFF.

This clonotype was picked up many times. The V gene is TRBV7-2, the J gene TRBJ2-3; 7 bases match TRBD2. Germline CDR1 is SGHTA and CDR2 is FQGNSA. After removal of 2 bases from V and 8 bases from J, the junction contained 7 bases not matched to a gene. The CDR3 consists of 14 residues. The CDR3 DNA follows: TGTGCCAGCAGCTTATTCGCGGGAGATGGTACGCAGTATTTT. Its protein product is CASSLFAGDGTQYF.

This chain links TRBV28 with TRBJ2-5; weak D call: TRBD1 (7 bases). Germline CDR1 and CDR2: MDHEN and SYDVKM. V was cut by 6 bases and J by 5 bases, with 19 bases left in between. The CDR3 is 15 amino acids. CDR3 DNA sequence: TGTGCCAGCAGCCCCCCGCAGGGGGGTGTGGAGACCCAGTACTTC. It yields the protein CASSPPQGGVETQYF.